This TCR beta chain was observed in a study of shared clonotypes between healthy human individuals. V lost 0 bases to trimming and J lost 3 bases, with 13 bases between them. Germline V gives CDR1 SGHDT, CDR2 YYEEEE. The length of the CDR3 is 16 residues. Study-wide findings and caveats: Sequencing depth was a factor that was expected to affect clonotype sharing among donors.

The split of CD4+ cells yielded CD45RA+ naive and CD45RA-negative memory subsets. Assay runs were performed at deep level. The data were produced by immunoSEQ multiplex PCR, yet TCRdb's version contains in-frame clones alone and is incomplete. The table lists under 1,900,000 clones, 98% to 99% of them singletons. Worth noting for this clone: What it recognizes is unknown.

The material sequenced was naive CD4+ T cells sorted from blood. The subset: CD45RA+ positively selected. The chain combines TRBV5-6 with TRBJ2-1; D is possibly TRBD1 or TRBD2 (5 bases each). The sequence was collected from a man aged 30 to 39 in good health. CDR3: CASSLVGAGHYNEQFF. The CDR3 DNA is TGTGCCAGCAGCTTGGTCGGGGCAGGACACTACAATGAGCAGTTCTTC.